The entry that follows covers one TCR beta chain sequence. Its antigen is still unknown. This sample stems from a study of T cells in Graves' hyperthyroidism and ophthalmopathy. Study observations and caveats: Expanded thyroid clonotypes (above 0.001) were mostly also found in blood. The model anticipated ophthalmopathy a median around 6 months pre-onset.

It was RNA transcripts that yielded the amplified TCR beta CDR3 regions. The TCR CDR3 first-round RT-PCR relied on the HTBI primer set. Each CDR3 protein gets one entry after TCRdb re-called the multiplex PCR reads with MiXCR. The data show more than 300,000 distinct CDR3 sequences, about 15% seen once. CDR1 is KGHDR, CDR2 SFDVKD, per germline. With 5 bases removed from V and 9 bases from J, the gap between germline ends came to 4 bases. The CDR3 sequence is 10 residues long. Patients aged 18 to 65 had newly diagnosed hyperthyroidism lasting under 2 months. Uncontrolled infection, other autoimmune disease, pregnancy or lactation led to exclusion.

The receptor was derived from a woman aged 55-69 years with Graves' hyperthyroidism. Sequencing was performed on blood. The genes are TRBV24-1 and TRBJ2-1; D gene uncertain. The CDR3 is CATSGPEQFF. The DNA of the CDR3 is TGTGCCACCAGTGGTCCTGAGCAGTTCTTC.